This TCR beta chain came from a study of T cell responses to AZD1222 COVID-19 vaccine. In the case of this clone: As yet, its antigen is unknown.

General observations from the study: Donors were chiefly white British, with a greater number of females, and clonal diversity was perhaps underestimated.

Sequencing was performed with immunoSEQ multiplex PCR; in TCRdb, only in-frame clones are kept and a portion is missing. Seen here are fewer than 200,000 clones, about 92% observed once, and the top ten hold around 4%. The germline V gene encodes CDR1 ENHRY and CDR2 SYGVKD. CDR3 length: 9 residues. The germline V and J ends were trimmed by 7 bases and 5 bases, with 0 bases remaining between them. The chain employs TRBV10-3 and TRBJ2-1; no definite D call. The sequence was collected from an adult in good health. The sequenced sample was peripheral blood, obtained on day 0 of MenACWY control vaccination. The CDR3 loop reads CAINNEQFF. For the CDR3, the DNA is TGTGCCATCAACAATGAGCAGTTCTTC.